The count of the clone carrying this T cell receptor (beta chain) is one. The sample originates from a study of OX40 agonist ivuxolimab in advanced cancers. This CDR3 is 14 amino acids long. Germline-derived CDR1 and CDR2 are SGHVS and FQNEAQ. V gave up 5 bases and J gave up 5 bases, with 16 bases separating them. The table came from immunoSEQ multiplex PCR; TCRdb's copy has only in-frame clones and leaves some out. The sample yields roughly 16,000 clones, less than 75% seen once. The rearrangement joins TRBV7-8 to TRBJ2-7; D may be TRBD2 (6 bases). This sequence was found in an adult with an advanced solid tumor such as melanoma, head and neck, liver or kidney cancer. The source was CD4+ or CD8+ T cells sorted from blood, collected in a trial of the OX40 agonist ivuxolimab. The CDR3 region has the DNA TGTGCCAGCAGCGTATCCCGGGGGAGCGACGAGCAGTACTTC. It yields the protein CASSVSRGSDEQYF.